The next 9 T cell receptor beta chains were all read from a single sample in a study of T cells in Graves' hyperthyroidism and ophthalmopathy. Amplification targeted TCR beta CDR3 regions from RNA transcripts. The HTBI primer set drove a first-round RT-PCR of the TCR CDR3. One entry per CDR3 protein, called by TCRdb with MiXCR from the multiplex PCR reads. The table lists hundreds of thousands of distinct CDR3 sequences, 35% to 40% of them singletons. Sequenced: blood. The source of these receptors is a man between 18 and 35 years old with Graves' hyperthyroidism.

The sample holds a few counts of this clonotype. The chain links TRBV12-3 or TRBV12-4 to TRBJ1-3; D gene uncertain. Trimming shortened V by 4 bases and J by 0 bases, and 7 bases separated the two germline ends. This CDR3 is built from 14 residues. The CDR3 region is CASSSINSGNTIYF. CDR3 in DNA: TGTGCCAGCAGTTCTATAAACTCTGGAAACACCATATATTTT.

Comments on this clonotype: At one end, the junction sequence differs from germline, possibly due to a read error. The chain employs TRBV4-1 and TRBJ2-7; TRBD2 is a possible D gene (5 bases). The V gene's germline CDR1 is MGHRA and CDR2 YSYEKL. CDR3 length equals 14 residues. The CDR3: CASSQQAAAYEQYF. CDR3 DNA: TGTGCCAGCAGCCAACAAGCGGCAGCCTACGAGCAGTACTTC.

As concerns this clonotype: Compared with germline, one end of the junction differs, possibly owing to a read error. This chain's CDR3 is CASSRDRVPDEQYF. For the CDR3, the DNA is TGTGCCAGCTCACGGGACAGGGTTCCGGACGAGCAGTACTTC. The chain has TRBV10-2 and TRBJ2-7; 9 bases line up with TRBD1. The V gene's germline CDR1 is WSHSY and CDR2 SAAADI. CDR3 length: 14 amino acids.

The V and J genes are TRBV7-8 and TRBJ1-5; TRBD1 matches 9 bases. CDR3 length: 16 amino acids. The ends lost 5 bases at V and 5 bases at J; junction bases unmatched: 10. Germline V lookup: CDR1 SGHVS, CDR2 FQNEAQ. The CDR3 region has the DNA TGTGCCAGCAGCCAAGTGGGACAGGGATCAGATCAGCCCCAGCATTTT. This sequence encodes CASSQVGQGSDQPQHF.

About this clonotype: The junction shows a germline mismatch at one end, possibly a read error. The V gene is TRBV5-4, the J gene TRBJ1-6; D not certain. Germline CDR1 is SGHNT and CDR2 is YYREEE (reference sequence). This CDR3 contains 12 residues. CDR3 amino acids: CASSPDNPPLHF. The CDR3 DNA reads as TGTGCCAGCAGCCCCGATAATCCACCCCTCCACTTT.

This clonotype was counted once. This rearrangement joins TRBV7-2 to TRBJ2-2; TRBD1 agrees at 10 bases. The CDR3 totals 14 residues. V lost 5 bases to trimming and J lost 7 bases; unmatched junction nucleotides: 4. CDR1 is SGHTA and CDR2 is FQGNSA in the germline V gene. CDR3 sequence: CASSRQGAGGELFF. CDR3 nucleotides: TGTGCCAGCAGCAGACAGGGGGCCGGCGGGGAGCTGTTTTTT. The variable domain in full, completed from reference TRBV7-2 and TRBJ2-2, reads GAGVSQSPSNKVTEKGKDVELRCDPISGHTALYWYRQSLGQGLEFLIYFQGNSAPDKSGLPSDRFSAERTGGSVSTLTIQRTQQEDSAVYLCASSRQGAGGELFFGEGSRLTVL.

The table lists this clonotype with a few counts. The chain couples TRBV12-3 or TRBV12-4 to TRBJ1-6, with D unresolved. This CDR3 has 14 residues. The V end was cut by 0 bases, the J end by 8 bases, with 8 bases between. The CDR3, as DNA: TGTGCCAGCAGTTTAGCGCAGGCGTATTCACCCCTCCACTTT. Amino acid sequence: CASSLAQAYSPLHF.

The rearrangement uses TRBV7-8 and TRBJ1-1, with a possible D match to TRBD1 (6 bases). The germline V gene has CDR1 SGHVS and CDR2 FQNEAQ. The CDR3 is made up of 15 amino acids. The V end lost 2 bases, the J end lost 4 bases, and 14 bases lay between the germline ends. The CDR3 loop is CASSLYGTLSTEAFF. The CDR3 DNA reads TGTGCCAGCAGCTTATATGGGACACTGAGCACTGAAGCTTTCTTT.

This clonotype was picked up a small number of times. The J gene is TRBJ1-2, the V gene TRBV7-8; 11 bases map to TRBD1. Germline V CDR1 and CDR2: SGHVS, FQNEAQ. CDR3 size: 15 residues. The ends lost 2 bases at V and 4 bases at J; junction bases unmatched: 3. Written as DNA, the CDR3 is TGTGCCAGCAGCTTAACGGGACAGGGGGGCTATGGCTACACCTTC. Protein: CASSLTGQGGYGYTF.